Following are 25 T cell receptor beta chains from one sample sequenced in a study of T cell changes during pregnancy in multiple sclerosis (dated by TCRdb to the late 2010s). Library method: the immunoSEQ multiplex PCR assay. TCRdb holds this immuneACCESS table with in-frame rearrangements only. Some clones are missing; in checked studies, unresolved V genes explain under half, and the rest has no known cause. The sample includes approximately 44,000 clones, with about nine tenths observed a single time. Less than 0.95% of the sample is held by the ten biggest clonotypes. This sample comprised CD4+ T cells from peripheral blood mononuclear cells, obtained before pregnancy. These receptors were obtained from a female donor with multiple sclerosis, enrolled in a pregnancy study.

In DNA, the CDR3 is TGTGCTAGTGGCACGGACAGGGGCCGTTTGTACAATGAGCAGTTCTTC. Its translation: CASGTDRGRLYNEQFF. V and J are TRBV12-5 and TRBJ2-1, with TRBD1 identical over 9 bases. Germline loops: CDR1 LGHNT, CDR2 FRNRAP. J was trimmed by 4 bases and V by 6 bases; bases with no gene match: 10. CDR3 length: 16 amino acids.

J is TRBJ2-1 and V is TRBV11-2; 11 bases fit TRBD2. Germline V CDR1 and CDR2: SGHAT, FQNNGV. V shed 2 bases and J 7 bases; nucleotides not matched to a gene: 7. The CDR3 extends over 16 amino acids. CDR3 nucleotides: TGTGCCAGCAGCTTACATATAGCGGGGGGGCAGAATGAGCAGTTCTTC. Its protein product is CASSLHIAGGQNEQFF.

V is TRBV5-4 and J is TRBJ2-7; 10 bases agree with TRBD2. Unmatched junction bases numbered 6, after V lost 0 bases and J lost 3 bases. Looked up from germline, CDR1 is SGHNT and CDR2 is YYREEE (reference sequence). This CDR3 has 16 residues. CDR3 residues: CASSLGGLAFIYEQYF. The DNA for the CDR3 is TGTGCCAGCAGCTTGGGGGGACTAGCGTTTATCTACGAGCAGTACTTC.

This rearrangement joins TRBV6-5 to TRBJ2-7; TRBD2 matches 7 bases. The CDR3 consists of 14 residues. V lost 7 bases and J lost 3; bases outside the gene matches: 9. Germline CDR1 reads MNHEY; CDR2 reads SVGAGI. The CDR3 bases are TGTGCCAGCACCCAGGGAGGGCTAGTCTACGAGCAGTACTTC. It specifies CASTQGGLVYEQYF.

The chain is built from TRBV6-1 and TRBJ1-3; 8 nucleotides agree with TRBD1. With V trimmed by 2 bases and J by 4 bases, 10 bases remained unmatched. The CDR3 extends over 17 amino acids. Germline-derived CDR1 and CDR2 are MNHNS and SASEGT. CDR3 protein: CASSEKPGGASGNTIYF. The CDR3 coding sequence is TGTGCCAGCAGTGAAAAGCCAGGGGGCGCCTCGGGAAACACCATATATTTT.

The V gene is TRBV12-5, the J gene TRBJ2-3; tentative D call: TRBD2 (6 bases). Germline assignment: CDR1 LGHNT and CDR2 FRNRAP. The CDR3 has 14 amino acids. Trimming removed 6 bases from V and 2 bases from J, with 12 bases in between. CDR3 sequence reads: CASGPGLPTDTQYF. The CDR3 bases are TGTGCTAGTGGACCGGGACTCCCCACAGATACGCAGTATTTT.

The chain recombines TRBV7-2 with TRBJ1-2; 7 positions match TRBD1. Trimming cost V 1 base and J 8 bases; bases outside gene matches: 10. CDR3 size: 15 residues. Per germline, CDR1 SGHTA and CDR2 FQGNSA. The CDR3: CASSLVSVQGQGYTF. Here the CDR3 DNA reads TGTGCCAGCAGCTTAGTGTCTGTACAGGGGCAAGGCTACACCTTC. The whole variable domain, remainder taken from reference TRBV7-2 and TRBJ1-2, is GAGVSQSPSNKVTEKGKDVELRCDPISGHTALYWYRQSLGQGLEFLIYFQGNSAPDKSGLPSDRFSAERTGGSVSTLTIQRTQQEDSAVYLCASSLVSVQGQGYTFGSGTRLTVV.

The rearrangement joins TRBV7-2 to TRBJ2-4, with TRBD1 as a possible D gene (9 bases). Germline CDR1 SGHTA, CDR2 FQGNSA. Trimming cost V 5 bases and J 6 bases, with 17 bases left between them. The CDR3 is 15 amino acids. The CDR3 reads CASSAGGQGGNIQYF. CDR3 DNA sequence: TGTGCCAGCAGCGCGGGGGGACAGGGAGGAAACATTCAGTACTTC.

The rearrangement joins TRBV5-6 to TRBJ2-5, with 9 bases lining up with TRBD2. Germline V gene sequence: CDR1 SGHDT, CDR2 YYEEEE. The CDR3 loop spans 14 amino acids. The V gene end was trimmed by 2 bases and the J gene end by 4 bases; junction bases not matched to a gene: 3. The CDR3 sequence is CASSFPSGVETQYF. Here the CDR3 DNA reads TGTGCCAGCAGCTTTCCTAGCGGGGTAGAGACCCAGTACTTC.

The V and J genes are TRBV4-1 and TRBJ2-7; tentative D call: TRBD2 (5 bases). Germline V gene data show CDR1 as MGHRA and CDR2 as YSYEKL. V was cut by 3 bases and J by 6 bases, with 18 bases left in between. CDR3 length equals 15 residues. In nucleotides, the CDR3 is TGCGCCAGCAGCCATCCGGGGAAGGGCCAAGCCGAGCAGTACTTC. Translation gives CASSHPGKGQAEQYF.

The CDR3 coding sequence is TGTGCCAGCAGCCCAGGACAGGGAGACACAGATACGCAGTATTTT. Encoded protein: CASSPGQGDTDTQYF. V usage is TRBV4-2 and J usage is TRBJ2-3; 8 positions match TRBD1. Looked up from germline, CDR1 is LGHNA and CDR2 is YNFKEQ. V shed 4 bases and J 2 bases; nucleotides not matched to a gene: 5. The length of the CDR3 is 15 residues.

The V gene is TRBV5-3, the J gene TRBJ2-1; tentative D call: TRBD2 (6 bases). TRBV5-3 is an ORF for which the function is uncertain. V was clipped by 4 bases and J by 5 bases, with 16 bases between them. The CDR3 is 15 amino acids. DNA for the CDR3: TGTGCCAGAAGCGGAAGACTCTGGGGGGACAATGAGCAGTTCTTC. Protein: CARSGRLWGDNEQFF.

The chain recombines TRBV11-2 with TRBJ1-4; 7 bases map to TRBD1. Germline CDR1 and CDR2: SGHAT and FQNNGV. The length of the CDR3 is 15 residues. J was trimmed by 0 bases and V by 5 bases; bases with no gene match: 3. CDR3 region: CASSDGTATNEKLFF. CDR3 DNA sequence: TGTGCCAGCAGCGATGGGACAGCAACTAATGAAAAACTGTTTTTT.

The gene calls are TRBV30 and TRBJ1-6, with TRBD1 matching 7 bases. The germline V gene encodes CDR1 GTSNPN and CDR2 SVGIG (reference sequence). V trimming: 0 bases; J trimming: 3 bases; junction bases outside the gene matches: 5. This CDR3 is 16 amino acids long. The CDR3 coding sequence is TGTGCCTGGAGTGTATTGGCAGGGGGCTATAATTCACCCCTCCACTTT. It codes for CAWSVLAGGYNSPLHF.

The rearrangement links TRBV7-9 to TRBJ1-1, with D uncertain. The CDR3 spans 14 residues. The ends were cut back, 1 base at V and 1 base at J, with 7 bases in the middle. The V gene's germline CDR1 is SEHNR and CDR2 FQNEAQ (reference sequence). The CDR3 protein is CASSLGAGNTEAFF. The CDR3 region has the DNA TGTGCCAGCAGCTTAGGAGCCGGGAACACTGAAGCTTTCTTT.

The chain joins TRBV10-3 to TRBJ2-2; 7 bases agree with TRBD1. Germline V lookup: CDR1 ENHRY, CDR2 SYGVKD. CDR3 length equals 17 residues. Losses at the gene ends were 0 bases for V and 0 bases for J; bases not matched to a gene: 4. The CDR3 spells CAISESKGAPNTGELFF. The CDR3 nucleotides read TGTGCCATCAGTGAGTCGAAGGGGGCCCCGAACACCGGGGAGCTGTTTTTT.

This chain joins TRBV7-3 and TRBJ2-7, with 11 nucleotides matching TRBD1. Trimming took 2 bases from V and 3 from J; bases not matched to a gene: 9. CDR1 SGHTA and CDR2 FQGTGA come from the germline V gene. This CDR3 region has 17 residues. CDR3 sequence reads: CASSLGPAGTGGYEQYF. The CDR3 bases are TGTGCCAGCAGCTTAGGGCCTGCCGGGACAGGGGGCTACGAGCAGTACTTC.

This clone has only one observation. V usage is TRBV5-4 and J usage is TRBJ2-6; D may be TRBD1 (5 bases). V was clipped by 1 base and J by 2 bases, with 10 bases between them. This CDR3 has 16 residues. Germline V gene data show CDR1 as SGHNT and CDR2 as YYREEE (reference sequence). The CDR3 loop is CASSLPGLAGANVLTF. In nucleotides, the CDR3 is TGTGCCAGCAGCTTGCCAGGGCTGGCTGGGGCCAACGTCCTGACTTTC. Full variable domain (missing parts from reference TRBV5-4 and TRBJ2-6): ETGVTQSPTHLIKTRGQQVTLRCSSQSGHNTVSWYQQALGQGPQFIFQYYREEENGRGNFPPRFSGLQFPNYSSELNVNALELDDSALYLCASSLPGLAGANVLTFGAGSRLTVL.

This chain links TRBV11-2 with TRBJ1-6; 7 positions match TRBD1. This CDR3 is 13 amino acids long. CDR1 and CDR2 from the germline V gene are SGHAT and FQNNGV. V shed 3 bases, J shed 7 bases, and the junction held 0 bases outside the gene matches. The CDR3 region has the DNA TGTGCCAGCAGCTTGACAGGGAATTCACCCCTCCACTTT. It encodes CASSLTGNSPLHF.

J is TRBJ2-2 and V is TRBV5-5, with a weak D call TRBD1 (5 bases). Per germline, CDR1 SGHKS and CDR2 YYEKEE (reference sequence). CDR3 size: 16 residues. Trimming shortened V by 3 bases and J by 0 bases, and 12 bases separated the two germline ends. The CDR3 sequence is CASSSTPGTNTGELFF. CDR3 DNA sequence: TGTGCCAGCAGCTCCACTCCAGGGACGAACACCGGGGAGCTGTTTTTT.

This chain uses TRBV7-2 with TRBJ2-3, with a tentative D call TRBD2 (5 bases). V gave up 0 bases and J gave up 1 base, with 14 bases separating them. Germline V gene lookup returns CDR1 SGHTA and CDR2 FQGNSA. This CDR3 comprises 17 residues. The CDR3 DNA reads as TGTGCCAGCAGCTTAGCAAGGAGCCTCGGGGGCACAGATACGCAGTATTTT. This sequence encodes CASSLARSLGGTDTQYF.

In DNA, the CDR3 is TGTGCCAGTAGTGTCAGGGGGCCCGGCAATCAGCCCCAGCATTTT. Its protein product is CASSVRGPGNQPQHF. This chain links TRBV19 with TRBJ1-5; TRBD1 agrees at 8 bases. Germline V gene data show CDR1 as LNHDA and CDR2 as SQIVND (reference sequence). Trimming took 5 bases from V and 2 from J; bases not matched to a gene: 5. This CDR3 is 15 amino acids long.

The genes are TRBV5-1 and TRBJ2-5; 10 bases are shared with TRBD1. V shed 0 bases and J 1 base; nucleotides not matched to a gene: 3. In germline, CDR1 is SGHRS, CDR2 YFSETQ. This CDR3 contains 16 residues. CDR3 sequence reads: CASSLGDRGRQETQYF. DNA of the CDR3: TGCGCCAGCAGCTTGGGGGACAGGGGCCGCCAAGAGACCCAGTACTTC.

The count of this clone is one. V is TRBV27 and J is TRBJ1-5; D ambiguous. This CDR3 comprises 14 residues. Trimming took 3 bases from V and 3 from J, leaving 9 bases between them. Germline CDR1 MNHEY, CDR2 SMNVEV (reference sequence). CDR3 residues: CASSFRQTNQPQHF. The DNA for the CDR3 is TGTGCCAGCAGTTTTAGACAAACCAATCAGCCCCAGCATTTT.

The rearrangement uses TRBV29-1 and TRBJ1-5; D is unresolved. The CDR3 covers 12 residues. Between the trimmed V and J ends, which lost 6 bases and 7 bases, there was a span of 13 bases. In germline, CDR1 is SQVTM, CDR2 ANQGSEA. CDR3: CSVSVAGQPQHF. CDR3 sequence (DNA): TGCAGCGTGTCAGTCGCCGGGCAGCCCCAGCATTTT.